A selection of T cell receptor beta chains follows, all from one sample in a study of control samples from healthy donors and cancer patients. Data came from immunoSEQ multiplex PCR; TCRdb stores just in-frame clones and leaves some out. The data show around 68,000 clones, 84% seen once. Material: blood. These receptor sequences come from a man aged 45 to 65 in good health. The CDR3 runs from the conserved cysteine through the conserved F or W. The D gene is left open where the match is weak. Only part of the rows carry a size: once, few, many, or a class if the clone is expanded.

d_gene	j_gene	abundance	v_gene	CDR3nt	CDR3aa
TRBD1	TRBJ2-1	.	TRBV7-3	TGTGCCAGCAGCTTGTCGGGACAGGGTAACAATGAGCAGTTCTTC	CASSLSGQGNNEQFF
TRBD2	TRBJ2-1	.	TRBV27	TGTGCCAGCAGTTTATCCGCTAGCGGGAGTGTCGGTGAGCAGTTCTTC	CASSLSASGSVGEQFF
.	TRBJ1-5	.	TRBV6-2/TRBV6-3	TGTGCCAGCAGTTACTCGGTTGGGGGCGGGAGCGATCAGCCCCAGCATTTT	CASSYSVGGGSDQPQHF
.	TRBJ2-7	few	TRBV7-2	TGTGCCAGCAGCTTACTGGCAGGGGCCTACGAGCAGTACTTC	CASSLLAGAYEQYF
.	TRBJ1-1	.	TRBV5-1	TGCGCCAGCAGCTTGGCCGGGGATTACGGCACTGAAGCTTTCTTT	CASSLAGDYGTEAFF
.	TRBJ1-6	.	TRBV5-6	TGTGCCAGCAGCTCCATCAGGGGATACTCACCCCTCCACTTT	CASSSIRGYSPLHF
.	TRBJ2-5	.	TRBV23-1	TGCGCCAGCAGTCAATCGCTCGGGGATCCCTGGGAGACCCAGTACTTC	CASSQSLGDPWETQYF
.	TRBJ2-2	.	TRBV7-8	TGTGCCAGCAGCCCCCCGGGGGGCGTCGGCGGGGAGCTGTTTTTT	CASSPPGGVGGELFF
.	TRBJ1-2	.	TRBV5-1	TGCGCCAGCAGCGTCTCCGGGACAAACTATGGCTACACCTTC	CASSVSGTNYGYTF
.	TRBJ2-3	.	TRBV5-1	TGCGCCAGCAGCCCCGGCCAGGGGGCGGGAGCAGATACGCAGTATTTT	CASSPGQGAGADTQYF
.	TRBJ2-7	.	TRBV27	TGTGCCAGCACTACGGGACCTTTCGTCGAGCAGTACTTC	CASTTGPFVEQYF
.	TRBJ1-4	.	TRBV24-1	TGTGCCACCAGTGGCCCCGGGCCCGGGGGTGAAAAACTGTTTTTT	CATSGPGPGGEKLFF
.	TRBJ2-7	.	TRBV5-1	TGCGCCAGCAGAAAACAGGGAGGAGCGTACGAGCAGTACTTC	CASRKQGGAYEQYF
TRBD1	TRBJ1-2	once	TRBV19	TGTGCCAGTAGATACTCAGGGGGCAACTATGGCTACACCTTC	CASRYSGGNYGYTF
TRBD2	TRBJ2-2	.	TRBV27	TGTGCCAGCGGTTGGGGCGCGGGAGGCACCGGGGAGCTGTTTTTT	CASGWGAGGTGELFF
TRBD1	TRBJ2-1	.	TRBV30	TGTGCCTGGCTTGAGACAGGGGGATCTAATGAGCAGTTCTTC	CAWLETGGSNEQFF
.	TRBJ1-5	.	TRBV7-9	TGTGCCAGCAGCCCCGGAAGCGGGAATCAGCCCCAGCATTTT	CASSPGSGNQPQHF
.	TRBJ1-4	.	TRBV28	TGTGCCAGCAGTTACACGACAGGCGGGGGTGAAAAACTGTTTTTT	CASSYTTGGGEKLFF
.	TRBJ1-2	.	TRBV7-9	TGTGCCAGCAGCTTAGACCCCGGACAGCCTTACACCTTC	CASSLDPGQPYTF
TRBD2	TRBJ2-7	.	TRBV5-1	TGCGCCAGCACCTCGCAGGCGGCGGGAGGGCCCAACGAGCAGTACTTC	CASTSQAAGGPNEQYF
.	TRBJ1-4	.	TRBV4-3	TGCGCCAGCAGCTCGGTTTTACGGGGGCAAGAAAAACTGTTTTTT	CASSSVLRGQEKLFF
TRBD2	TRBJ2-7	.	TRBV10-2	TGCGCCAGCAGACTCGGACTAGCGGGATCTCCCTACGAGCAGTACTTC	CASRLGLAGSPYEQYF
.	TRBJ2-1	.	TRBV30	TGTGCCTGGAGTGCGGGCAGGGCCACCTACAATGAGCAGTTCTTC	CAWSAGRATYNEQFF
.	TRBJ1-1	.	TRBV7-2	TGTGCCAGCAAATGGGGGGGCTCCACTGAAGCTTTCTTT	CASKWGGSTEAFF
.	TRBJ2-7	.	TRBV19	TGTGCCAGTAGTAATGGTCTAGACTACGAGCAGTACTTC	CASSNGLDYEQYF
.	TRBJ1-1	.	TRBV7-9	TGTGCCAGCAGCAAAACACCGACGGGCGAACGGGAAGCTTTCTTT	CASSKTPTGEREAFF
TRBD2	TRBJ2-3	few	TRBV24-1	TGTGCCACCAAACCGGGACTAGAGGCAGATACGCAGTATTTT	CATKPGLEADTQYF
.	TRBJ1-5	few	TRBV7-8	TGTGCCAGCAGCTTAGTGGGGAATCAGCCCCAGCATTTT	CASSLVGNQPQHF
.	TRBJ2-7	.	TRBV15	TGTGCCACCAGCAGAGATGGGGGGTACGAGCAGTACTTC	CATSRDGGYEQYF
.	TRBJ1-4	.	TRBV24-1	TGTGCCACCAGTGTATTTGGAAGGGTGGGAACTAATGAAAAACTGTTTTTT	CATSVFGRVGTNEKLFF
.	TRBJ1-2	.	TRBV6-5	TGTGCCAGCAGAGGGATGGGTGGCTACACCTTC	CASRGMGGYTF
.	TRBJ2-5	few	TRBV6-5	TGTGCCAGCAGTTATGGAGGGGGGAAAGTAGAGACCCAGTACTTC	CASSYGGGKVETQYF
.	TRBJ2-7	few	TRBV30	TGTGCCTGGAGGTCCCTTGGGACAACTGGGCCCTACGAGCAGTACTTC	CAWRSLGTTGPYEQYF
.	TRBJ2-2	.	TRBV9	TGTGCCAGCAGCGTAGGTAACACCGGGGAGCTGTTTTTT	CASSVGNTGELFF
TRBD1	TRBJ2-7	few	TRBV5-6	TGTGCCAGCAGCCCAGACAGGGGAGTCCACTCCTACGAGCAGTACTTC	CASSPDRGVHSYEQYF
.	TRBJ2-7	.	TRBV5-4	TGTGCCAGCAGCTTGGGGGTCGGGGCCCTCCCCTACGAGCAGTACTTC	CASSLGVGALPYEQYF
.	TRBJ2-7	.	TRBV6-5	TGTGCCAGCAGCTTCTCAGGTTCCTACGAGCAGTACTTC	CASSFSGSYEQYF
.	TRBJ1-5	.	TRBV19	TGTGCCAGTAGTATTAGGGGAGAGGAGCCCCAGCATTTT	CASSIRGEEPQHF
.	TRBJ2-2	few	TRBV4-2	TGTGCCAGCAGCCAAGATCCGGCTAGCGCGTTCACCGGGGAGCTGTTTTTT	CASSQDPASAFTGELFF
TRBD1	TRBJ2-7	.	TRBV6-1	TGTGCCAGCAGTGAGCCACAGGGACAGGGGATTCATCACGAGCAGTACTTC	CASSEPQGQGIHHEQYF
.	TRBJ1-4	.	TRBV30	TGTGCCTGGAGAGAGGCGGATGAAAAACTGTTTTTT	CAWREADEKLFF
.	TRBJ2-5	.	TRBV7-6	TGTGCCAGCAGCTCCCCTGGCAGGGTGCTCTCTGGAGAGACCCAGTACTTC	CASSSPGRVLSGETQYF
TRBD1	TRBJ2-7	.	TRBV9	TGTGCCAGCAGCGACCCGGGACAGGGGGCGCAAGGGTCCTACGAGCAGTACTTC	CASSDPGQGAQGSYEQYF
.	TRBJ1-3	.	TRBV5-1	TGCGCCAGCAGCCAATCCCCGGGGTTTGGAAACACCATATATTTT	CASSQSPGFGNTIYF
TRBD1	TRBJ1-6	.	TRBV10-1	TGCGCCAGCAGCCACGCGGGGGACAGGGGATCACCCCTCCACTTT	CASSHAGDRGSPLHF
TRBD1	TRBJ2-5	.	TRBV6-1	TGTGCCAGCAGTGAAGGGACAGGGGGCGGGGAGACCCAGTACTTC	CASSEGTGGGETQYF
TRBD2	TRBJ2-1	.	TRBV7-3	TGTGCCAGCAGCTTTGCCGGGAGGGCCTACAATGAGCAGTTCTTC	CASSFAGRAYNEQFF
.	TRBJ2-7	.	TRBV4-3	TGCGCCAGCAGCCAAGATTCAGGGTCTGGGGAGCAGTACTTC	CASSQDSGSGEQYF
.	TRBJ2-7	once	TRBV11-3	TGTGCCAGCAGCCCCCGGGACGGCTCCTACGAGCAGTACTTC	CASSPRDGSYEQYF
.	TRBJ1-2	.	TRBV21-1	TGTGCAGACAATCGTCGGGGACAATTTTTTTGTAGCGGCTACACCTTC	CADNRRGQFFCSGYTF
TRBD2	TRBJ2-5	.	TRBV6-2/TRBV6-3	TGTGCCAGCAGCCTACGGCCGATACTAGCGGGAGGCCTAGTGGGAAAGGGCAAAGAGACCCAGTACTTC	CASSLRPILAGGLVGKGKETQYF
.	TRBJ1-3	.	TRBV5-1	TGCGCCAGCAGCGGGACTGGGGTCTCTGGAAACACCATATATTTT	CASSGTGVSGNTIYF
.	TRBJ1-6	.	TRBV5-1	TGCGCCAGCAGCTTGGGAGGGCGCTATCATTCACCCCTCCACTTT	CASSLGGRYHSPLHF
TRBD2	TRBJ2-3	.	TRBV10-3	TGTGCCATTGGGGCGGGAGCCCCCGATACGCAGTATTTT	CAIGAGAPDTQYF
TRBD1	TRBJ1-6	few	TRBV6-5	TGTGCCAGCAGCCTACAGGGGGCGAATTCACCCCTCCACTTT	CASSLQGANSPLHF
TRBD2	TRBJ2-1	.	TRBV5-1	TGCGCCAGCAGTCTGGACGGGGGCGGGAGGGCAGGAGAGCAGTTCTTC	CASSLDGGGRAGEQFF
TRBD1	TRBJ2-3	.	TRBV30	TGTGCCTGGAGTGTGCCTCGGGGGGACAGGGTTACAGATACGCAGTATTTT	CAWSVPRGDRVTDTQYF